Included here is one TCR beta chain sequence, with context. The data were taken from a study of blood T cell repertoires in COVID-19. The method was immunoSEQ multiplex PCR; TCRdb's version includes in-frame clones alone and lacks a portion of them. The sample contains about 70,000 clones, 75% to 85% of which appear only once. This CDR3 region has 13 residues. In germline, CDR1 is SNHLY, CDR2 FYNNEI. The source of this sequence is a woman aged 70-85 years with acute or convalescent COVID-19. Sequencing input: peripheral blood. The chain has TRBV2 and TRBJ2-5, with D perhaps matching TRBD2 (6 bases). This CDR3 is CARRGRAEETQYF. DNA of the CDR3: TGTGCAAGGAGGGGCAGGGCGGAAGAGACCCAGTACTTC.